These 29 T cell receptor beta chains were all obtained from the same sample, sequenced in a study of shared clonotypes between healthy human individuals. Clones were read by immunoSEQ multiplex PCR, and TCRdb kept only the in-frame ones, dropping some. The table has 1.5 million to 2.5 million clones, about 95% seen once. Positive CCR7 selection of CD45RO-negative cells yielded the naive CD8 cells, and terminally differentiated effector memory CD45RA+ cells were excluded. Sequences were obtained from naive CD8+ T cells sorted from blood. The source of these receptors is a man younger than 35 in good health.

This clone was observed once. The rearrangement links TRBV10-2 to TRBJ2-2, with a weak D call TRBD2 (5 bases). Germline loops: CDR1 WSHSY, CDR2 SAAADI. The CDR3 extends over 12 amino acids. Trimming took 10 bases from V and 5 from J, leaving 11 bases between them. Here the CDR3 reads CATSAVTGELFF. The CDR3 DNA reads TGCGCCACTTCAGCGGTTACCGGGGAGCTGTTTTTT.

Comment on this clone: Other DNA sequences within the sample encode an identical CDR3. The chain carries TRBV9 and TRBJ2-1; D ambiguous. Germline V gene lookup returns CDR1 SGDLS and CDR2 YYNGEE. The CDR3 has 13 amino acids. Trimming removed 3 bases at V and 3 bases at J, with 7 bases between. The CDR3 loop is CASSADGYNEQFF. The CDR3 nucleotides are TGTGCCAGCAGCGCCGACGGCTACAATGAGCAGTTCTTC.

The chain links TRBV7-9 to TRBJ2-7; D may correspond to TRBD1 or TRBD2 (5 bases each). CDR1 and CDR2 (germline): SEHNR, FQNEAQ (reference sequence). This CDR3 contains 16 residues. The V and J ends lost 1 base and 2 bases respectively, with 15 bases between them. CDR3 in DNA: TGTGCCAGCAGCTTAGTGGGGGAAGGGGATACCTACGAGCAGTACTTC. Translated, it gives CASSLVGEGDTYEQYF.

CDR3 in DNA: TGTGCCAGCAGCGTACAGGGGGCGCGGGAGACCCAGTACTTC. This encodes CASSVQGARETQYF. J is TRBJ2-5 and V is TRBV7-9, with TRBD1 matching 9 bases. This CDR3 is 14 amino acids long. The ends lost 5 bases at V and 5 bases at J; junction bases unmatched: 6. Germline V gene data show CDR1 as SEHNR and CDR2 as FQNEAQ (reference sequence). The full variable domain, its missing parts supplied by reference TRBV7-9 and TRBJ2-5, is DTGVSQNPRHKITKRGQNVTFRCDPISEHNRLYWYRQTLGQGPEFLTYFQNEAQLEKSRLLSDRFSAERPKGSFSTLEIQRTEQGDSAMYLCASSVQGARETQYFGPGTRLLVL.

This sequence joins TRBV11-3 and TRBJ2-3, with D tentatively TRBD2 (5 bases). Trimming shortened V by 5 bases and J by 6 bases, and 9 bases separated the two germline ends. Germline CDR1 reads SGHNT; CDR2 reads YENEEA. The CDR3 totals 12 residues. Here the CDR3 reads CASSGLADTQYF. The CDR3 DNA reads as TGTGCCAGCAGCGGACTGGCCGATACGCAGTATTTT.

As concerns this clone: Other nucleotide sequences from this sample produce the same CDR3. The rearrangement links TRBV19 to TRBJ1-5; D is possibly TRBD1 (5 bases). This CDR3 spans 14 amino acids. Trimming stripped 3 bases from V and 2 bases from J, with 8 bases between. The V gene's germline CDR1 is LNHDA and CDR2 SQIVND (reference sequence). The CDR3 region is CASSILGGNQPQHF. For the CDR3, the DNA is TGTGCCAGTAGTATCTTAGGGGGCAATCAGCCCCAGCATTTT.

CDR3 bases: TGTGCCAGCAGCGCCGGGGAGGGTATATACGAGCAGTACTTC. As protein: CASSAGEGIYEQYF. This chain uses TRBV14 with TRBJ2-7; 7 nucleotides align to TRBD2. Germline-derived CDR1 and CDR2 are SGHDN and FVKESK. Trimming removed 5 bases from V and 4 bases from J; junction bases left unmatched: 8. The CDR3 sequence is 14 residues long.

About this clone itself: The sample carries other DNA sequences with the same CDR3. The V call is TRBV4-3, the J call TRBJ1-1, with D tentatively TRBD1 (5 bases). The CDR3 covers 13 residues. V was shortened by 1 base and J by 5 bases, with 8 bases between the two germline ends. Germline V gene lookup returns CDR1 LGHNA and CDR2 YSLEER. CDR3 region: CASSQGQGTEAFF. The DNA of the CDR3 is TGCGCCAGCAGCCAAGGGCAGGGAACTGAAGCTTTCTTT.

The rearrangement uses TRBV19 and TRBJ1-1; 7 bases map to TRBD1. The germline V gene encodes CDR1 LNHDA and CDR2 SQIVND (reference sequence). The length of the CDR3 is 12 residues. V was clipped by 9 bases and J by 0 bases; unmatched bases: 1. Here the CDR3 reads CASRGLNTEAFF. CDR3 coding DNA: TGTGCCAGCAGGGGGTTGAACACTGAAGCTTTCTTT.

V gene TRBV4-3 combines with J gene TRBJ1-6, with D perhaps TRBD1 (5 bases). The germline V gene has CDR1 LGHNA and CDR2 YSLEER. V lost 0 bases and J 0 bases, leaving 9 bases between the germline ends. The CDR3 covers 17 residues. CDR3 residues: CASSQDSGGSYNSPLHF. The CDR3 DNA reads TGCGCCAGCAGCCAAGATTCGGGGGGCTCCTATAATTCACCCCTCCACTTT.

This chain joins TRBV7-9 and TRBJ1-5, with TRBD1 as a possible D gene (6 bases). This CDR3 has 13 residues. Trimming removed 7 bases from V and 6 bases from J, with 13 bases in between. The germline CDR1 and CDR2 sequences are SEHNR and FQNEAQ (reference sequence). The CDR3 loop reads CASTQGSGQPQHF. The CDR3 DNA is TGTGCCAGCACACAGGGCTCGGGTCAGCCCCAGCATTTT. Variable domain in full (rest from reference TRBV7-9 and TRBJ1-5): DTGVSQNPRHKITKRGQNVTFRCDPISEHNRLYWYRQTLGQGPEFLTYFQNEAQLEKSRLLSDRFSAERPKGSFSTLEIQRTEQGDSAMYLCASTQGSGQPQHFGDGTRLSIL.

About this clone: In the same sample, other DNA sequences code for this CDR3. The chain links TRBV6-5 to TRBJ1-1, with D possibly being TRBD1 (6 bases). Germline CDR1 MNHEY, CDR2 SVGAGI. V lost 4 bases, J lost 4 bases, and 13 bases lay in between. The length of the CDR3 is 14 residues. The CDR3 coding sequence is TGTGCCAGCAGTTTTAGAGAAGGGGGCACTGAAGCTTTCTTT. Its translation: CASSFREGGTEAFF.

The gene calls are TRBV27 and TRBJ2-4; 7 bases fit TRBD2. CDR1 MNHEY and CDR2 SMNVEV come from the germline V gene (reference sequence). This CDR3 is built from 15 residues. Trimming at V came to 0 bases and at J to 6 bases, leaving 5 bases not matched to a gene. The chain's CDR3 is CASSLSNGGLNIQYF. The CDR3 region has the DNA TGTGCCAGCAGTTTATCGAACGGGGGGTTAAACATTCAGTACTTC.

Points on this clone: The same CDR3 also results from other DNA sequences found in this sample. The chain employs TRBV5-4 and TRBJ2-3; 12 bases are shared with TRBD2. The V segment lost 4 bases and the J segment 3 bases; nucleotides outside the gene matches: 3. The germline V gene has CDR1 SGHNT and CDR2 YYREEE (reference sequence). The CDR3 loop spans 15 amino acids. The CDR3 sequence is CASSLAGGSTDTQYF. The CDR3 nucleotides read TGTGCCAGCAGCCTAGCGGGAGGGTCGACAGATACGCAGTATTTT.

The chain uses TRBV7-8 and TRBJ2-1; D is uncertain. The CDR3 spans 12 residues. V was trimmed by 3 bases and J by 7 bases, leaving 7 bases between them. Germline V lookup: CDR1 SGHVS, CDR2 FQNEAQ. The CDR3 region has the DNA TGTGCCAGCAGCTTCGCAGATAATGAGCAGTTCTTC. This translates into CASSFADNEQFF.

Comments on this clone: The sample holds other DNA sequences that translate to the same CDR3. The chain uses TRBV11-2 and TRBJ1-1, with a weak D call TRBD1 (6 bases). The germline V and J ends were trimmed by 1 base and 1 base, with 7 bases remaining between them. This CDR3 is built from 14 residues. Germline loops: CDR1 SGHAT, CDR2 FQNNGV. The CDR3 here is CASSLGRGNTEAFF. The CDR3 nucleotides are TGTGCCAGCAGCTTAGGCAGGGGGAACACTGAAGCTTTCTTT. Looking up the rest from reference TRBV11-2 and TRBJ1-1 gives the full variable domain: EAGVAQSPRYKIIEKRQSVAFWCNPISGHATLYWYQQILGQGPKLLIQFQNNGVVDDSQLPKDRFSAERLKGVDSTLKIQPAKLEDSAVYLCASSLGRGNTEAFFGQGTRLTVV.

About this clone: The same CDR3 can be traced to other DNA sequences in this sample. The chain links TRBV9 to TRBJ2-5; D remains ambiguous. The length of the CDR3 is 14 residues. Trimming shortened V by 0 bases and J by 0 bases, and 6 bases separated the two germline ends. Germline values: CDR1 SGDLS, CDR2 YYNGEE. As DNA, the CDR3 is TGTGCCAGCAGCGTAGGGGGAAACCAAGAGACCCAGTACTTC. This translates into CASSVGGNQETQYF.

The V and J genes are TRBV18 and TRBJ2-7; possibly TRBD1 for D (6 bases). Germline V gives CDR1 KGHSH, CDR2 LQKENI. The CDR3 is 14 amino acids. With 3 bases removed from V and 2 bases from J, the gap between germline ends came to 11 bases. The chain's CDR3 is CASSPRDIPYEQYF. As DNA, the CDR3 is TGTGCCAGCTCACCCCGGGACATACCCTACGAGCAGTACTTC.

The V call is TRBV5-6, the J call TRBJ2-2; TRBD1 aligns across 9 bases. This CDR3 spans 16 amino acids. The trim removed 6 bases at V and 5 bases at J, leaving 11 bases unmatched. The germline V gene has CDR1 SGHDT and CDR2 YYEEEE. The CDR3 loop reads CASTSSGTGSTGELFF. In DNA, the CDR3 is TGTGCCAGCACCTCATCTGGGACAGGGAGTACCGGGGAGCTGTTTTTT.

The rearrangement joins TRBV27 to TRBJ2-7; possible D gene TRBD1, 6 bases. The CDR3 contains 15 residues. CDR1 and CDR2 (germline): MNHEY, SMNVEV (reference sequence). Trimming cost V 6 bases and J 4 bases, with 19 bases left between them. The CDR3: CASRRRGTPQYEQYF. CDR3 bases: TGTGCCAGCAGACGCAGGGGTACCCCTCAGTACGAGCAGTACTTC.

This chain links TRBV9 with TRBJ1-1; 9 bases are shared with TRBD1. The germline V gene has CDR1 SGDLS and CDR2 YYNGEE. The CDR3 totals 14 residues. With 4 bases clipped from V and 4 bases from J, the junction kept 5 bases outside the gene matches. Written as DNA, the CDR3 is TGTGCCAGCAGCCCGAAGACAGGGGGCACTGAAGCTTTCTTT. Translation: CASSPKTGGTEAFF.

The rearrangement joins TRBV9 to TRBJ2-1, with 7 bases fitting TRBD2. This CDR3 region has 16 residues. Trimming at V came to 0 bases and at J to 1 base, leaving 4 bases not matched to a gene. The germline V gene has CDR1 SGDLS and CDR2 YYNGEE. CDR3 region: CASSVVVGGSYNEQFF. CDR3 sequence (DNA): TGTGCCAGCAGCGTAGTAGTGGGAGGGTCCTACAATGAGCAGTTCTTC. The full variable domain, with the rest looked up from reference TRBV9 and TRBJ2-1, is DSGVTQTPKHLITATGQRVTLRCSPRSGDLSVYWYQQSLDQGLQFLIQYYNGEERAKGNILERFSAQQFPDLHSELNLSSLELGDSALYFCASSVVVGGSYNEQFFGPGTRLTVL.

The chain carries TRBV4-1 and TRBJ1-2; D is perhaps TRBD1 (6 bases). The CDR3 loop spans 14 amino acids. With 0 bases removed from V and 8 bases from J, the gap between germline ends came to 13 bases. Germline-derived CDR1 and CDR2 are MGHRA and YSYEKL. The CDR3 spells CASSQEERGGGYTF. CDR3 nucleotide sequence: TGCGCCAGCAGCCAAGAAGAGAGGGGGGGAGGCTACACCTTC.

This clone is a singleton in its sample. The chain uses TRBV25-1 and TRBJ2-7; 10 bases map to TRBD1. The CDR3 contains 15 residues. Germline V gives CDR1 MGHDK, CDR2 SYGVNS. J lost 3 bases, V lost 5 bases, and 7 bases had no gene match. The CDR3 here is CASSLGQGLIYEQYF. The DNA for the CDR3 is TGTGCCAGCAGTTTGGGACAGGGGTTAATCTACGAGCAGTACTTC.

The CDR3 sequence: CASSQDGTGLIGSRTDTQYF. The CDR3, as DNA: TGCGCCAGCAGCCAGGATGGGACAGGGCTCATCGGAAGTCGCACAGATACGCAGTATTTT. The V gene is TRBV4-1, the J gene TRBJ2-3; 9 nucleotides line up with TRBD1. CDR3 length: 20 amino acids. The V gene end was trimmed by 3 bases and the J gene end by 1 base; junction bases not matched to a gene: 17. Per the germline V gene, CDR1 is MGHRA and CDR2 is YSYEKL.

The chain uses TRBV28 and TRBJ1-2; D is possibly TRBD1 (5 bases). V was shortened by 5 bases and J by 4 bases, with 23 bases between the two germline ends. CDR3 length equals 17 residues. Per germline, CDR1 MDHEN and CDR2 SYDVKM. This CDR3 is CASSLGTGVIFSYGYTF. CDR3 nucleotide sequence: TGTGCCAGCAGTCTCGGTACGGGGGTTATATTTAGCTATGGCTACACCTTC.

Note on this clone: At the DNA level, this CDR3 is encoded by other sequences in the same sample as well. The chain links TRBV9 to TRBJ1-4; D not certain. Germline lookup yields CDR1 SGDLS and CDR2 YYNGEE. Trimming took 3 bases from V and 8 from J, leaving 8 bases between them. The CDR3 has 12 amino acids. The CDR3 loop is CASSGTGEKLFF. The CDR3 region has the DNA TGTGCCAGCAGCGGAACGGGGGAAAAACTGTTTTTT.

This rearrangement joins TRBV2 to TRBJ2-7, with 8 bases matching TRBD1. This CDR3 is built from 15 residues. Germline loops: CDR1 SNHLY, CDR2 FYNNEI. After removal of 0 bases from V and 4 bases from J, the junction contained 5 bases not matched to a gene. In nucleotides, the CDR3 is TGTGCCAGCAGTGAAGCTGTGGACAGGGTTTACGAGCAGTACTTC. Protein: CASSEAVDRVYEQYF.

This clone has just one count. The chain has TRBV10-3 and TRBJ1-1; TRBD1 might be the D (5 bases). V dropped 6 bases and J dropped 0 bases, with 8 bases sitting between them. This CDR3 spans 13 amino acids. Germline V gives CDR1 ENHRY, CDR2 SYGVKD. CDR3 nucleotides: TGTGCCATCAGGGGACCCATGAACACTGAAGCTTTCTTT. It codes for CAIRGPMNTEAFF.